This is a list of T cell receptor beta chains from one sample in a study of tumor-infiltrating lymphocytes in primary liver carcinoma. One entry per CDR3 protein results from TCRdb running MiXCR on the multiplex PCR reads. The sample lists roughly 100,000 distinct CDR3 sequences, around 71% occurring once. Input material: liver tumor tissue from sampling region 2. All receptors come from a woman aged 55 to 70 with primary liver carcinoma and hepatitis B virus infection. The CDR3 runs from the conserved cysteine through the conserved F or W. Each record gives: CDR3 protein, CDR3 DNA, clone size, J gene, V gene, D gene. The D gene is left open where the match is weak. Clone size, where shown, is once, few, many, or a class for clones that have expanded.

CDR3 protein: CVSRASGRRDTQYF; CDR3 DNA: TGTGTCAGCAGGGCTAGCGGGAGGAGAGATACGCAGTATTTT; clone size: NA; J gene: TRBJ2-3; V gene: TRBV6-5; D gene: TRBD2
CDR3 protein: CASSQDSGTYNGEFF; CDR3 DNA: TGTGCCAGCAGCCAAGATAGCGGAACCTACAATGGGGAGTTCTTC; clone size: NA; J gene: TRBJ2-1; V gene: TRBV4-2; D gene: NA
CDR3 protein: CASSLRTGNYNEQFF; CDR3 DNA: TGTGCCAGCAGCCTTAGGACAGGGAACTACAATGAGCAGTTCTTC; clone size: many; J gene: TRBJ2-1; V gene: TRBV12-3/TRBV12-4; D gene: TRBD1
CDR3 protein: CSVQGVIPYEQYF; CDR3 DNA: TGCAGCGTTCAGGGGGTTATTCCCTACGAGCAGTACTTC; clone size: many; J gene: TRBJ2-7; V gene: TRBV29-1; D gene: TRBD1
CDR3 protein: CASLPGGGNTEAFF; CDR3 DNA: TGTGCCAGCCTGCCTGGGGGAGGGAACACTGAAGCTTTCTTT; clone size: many; J gene: TRBJ1-1; V gene: TRBV7-8; D gene: NA
CDR3 protein: CAISARQETQYF; CDR3 DNA: TGTGCCATCTCGGCGAGGCAAGAGACCCAGTACTTC; clone size: NA; J gene: TRBJ2-5; V gene: TRBV10-3; D gene: NA
CDR3 protein: CASSETSGGEAQYF; CDR3 DNA: TGTGCCAGCAGTGAAACTAGCGGGGGGGAGGCCCAGTACTTC; clone size: NA; J gene: TRBJ2-5; V gene: TRBV2; D gene: TRBD2
CDR3 protein: CASSFLNEQFF; CDR3 DNA: TGTGCCAGCAGTTTCCTCAATGAGCAGTTCTTC; clone size: few; J gene: TRBJ2-1; V gene: TRBV28; D gene: NA
CDR3 protein: CASLTSGRGADTQYF; CDR3 DNA: TGTGCCAGCCTGACTAGCGGGAGAGGTGCAGATACGCAGTATTTT; clone size: many; J gene: TRBJ2-3; V gene: TRBV12-3/TRBV12-4; D gene: TRBD2
CDR3 protein: CSARAWGEQYF; CDR3 DNA: TGCAGTGCTAGGGCGTGGGGGGAGCAGTACTTC; clone size: NA; J gene: TRBJ2-7; V gene: TRBV20-1; D gene: NA
CDR3 protein: CASSPTLAGQQETQYF; CDR3 DNA: TGTGCCAGCAGCCCGACACTAGCGGGCCAGCAAGAGACCCAGTACTTC; clone size: many; J gene: TRBJ2-5; V gene: TRBV28; D gene: TRBD2
CDR3 protein: CASCLVGANTEAFF; CDR3 DNA: TGTGCCAGCTGTTTGGTGGGGGCGAACACTGAAGCTTTCTTT; clone size: NA; J gene: TRBJ1-1; V gene: TRBV6-6; D gene: NA
CDR3 protein: CANSLPWETQYF; CDR3 DNA: TGTGCCAACAGCTTGCCGTGGGAGACCCAGTACTTC; clone size: NA; J gene: TRBJ2-5; V gene: TRBV7-9; D gene: NA
CDR3 protein: CACSLVGTGRDEQYF; CDR3 DNA: TGTGCCTGCAGTTTGGTCGGGACAGGGAGGGACGAGCAGTACTTC; clone size: NA; J gene: TRBJ2-7; V gene: TRBV6-5; D gene: TRBD1
CDR3 protein: CASSLETPEGFYGYAF; CDR3 DNA: TGTGCCAGCAGCCTCGAGACACCGGAGGGGTTCTATGGCTACGCGTTC; clone size: NA; J gene: TRBJ1-2; V gene: TRBV11-2; D gene: NA
CDR3 protein: CASSFSRANYDHTF; CDR3 DNA: TGTGCCAGCAGCTTTTCACGGGCTAACTATGACCACACCTTC; clone size: NA; J gene: TRBJ1-2; V gene: TRBV11-2; D gene: NA
CDR3 protein: CASSQLWRDFCPTDTQYF; CDR3 DNA: TGTGCCAGCAGCCAGCTCTGGCGGGACTTCTGCCCTACAGATACGCAGTATTTT; clone size: many; J gene: TRBJ2-3; V gene: TRBV4-2; D gene: NA
CDR3 protein: CSVAENSSQPQYF; CDR3 DNA: TGCAGCGTAGCGGAGAATAGCAGTCAGCCCCAGTATTTT; clone size: few; J gene: TRBJ2-3; V gene: TRBV29-1; D gene: NA
CDR3 protein: CSVRGQGSSGASVLTF; CDR3 DNA: TGCAGCGTCCGTGGACAGGGGAGCTCTGGGGCTAGCGTCCTGACTTTC; clone size: NA; J gene: TRBJ2-6; V gene: TRBV29-1; D gene: TRBD1
CDR3 protein: CASSLVVAEEGTEAFF; CDR3 DNA: TGTGCCAGCAGCTTAGTTGTGGCTGAGGAGGGCACTGAAGCTTTCTTT; clone size: NA; J gene: TRBJ1-1; V gene: TRBV7-9; D gene: NA
CDR3 protein: CASSQGGRGLRANVLTF; CDR3 DNA: TGTGCCAGCAGCCAAGGCGGACGGGGTCTCCGGGCCAACGTCCTGACTTTC; clone size: many; J gene: TRBJ2-6; V gene: TRBV14; D gene: NA
CDR3 protein: CASSSVIAGGPINEQLF; CDR3 DNA: TGTGCCAGCAGCTCCGTTATAGCGGGAGGGCCGATCAATGAGCAGCTCTTC; clone size: few; J gene: TRBJ2-1; V gene: TRBV11-1; D gene: TRBD2
CDR3 protein: CSVCQTGTGNTEAFF; CDR3 DNA: TGCAGCGTTTGCCAAACCGGGACAGGGAACACTGAAGCTTTCTTT; clone size: many; J gene: TRBJ1-1; V gene: TRBV29-1; D gene: TRBD1
CDR3 protein: CSASLLQGARTIQYF; CDR3 DNA: TGCAGTGCTAGCTTACTCCAGGGGGCCCGAACCATTCAGTACTTC; clone size: NA; J gene: TRBJ2-4; V gene: TRBV20-1; D gene: TRBD1
CDR3 protein: CTSSLFRSTDTQYF; CDR3 DNA: TGTACCAGCAGCTTATTTAGGAGCACAGATACGCAGTATTTT; clone size: NA; J gene: TRBJ2-3; V gene: TRBV11-2; D gene: NA
CDR3 protein: CASDLVPTGAYEKYF; CDR3 DNA: TGTGCCAGCGACTTAGTCCCGACAGGGGCCTACGAGAAGTACTTC; clone size: NA; J gene: TRBJ2-7; V gene: TRBV11-2; D gene: TRBD1
CDR3 protein: CASSEEVAGNYEQYF; CDR3 DNA: TGTGCCAGCAGTGAAGAGGTAGCGGGGAACTACGAGCAGTACTTC; clone size: many; J gene: TRBJ2-7; V gene: TRBV6-1; D gene: TRBD2
CDR3 protein: CASSLDYNNEQFF; CDR3 DNA: TGTGCCAGCAGCCTGGACTACAACAATGAGCAGTTCTTC; clone size: NA; J gene: TRBJ2-1; V gene: TRBV2; D gene: NA
CDR3 protein: CASSSGLETQYF; CDR3 DNA: TGTGCCAGTAGTTCCGGGTTGGAGACCCAGTACTTC; clone size: NA; J gene: TRBJ2-5; V gene: TRBV19; D gene: NA